Included here is one T cell receptor beta chain sequence, with context. The antigen is not known. Here immunoSEQ multiplex PCR was the method, and the copy in TCRdb shows in-frame clones only, minus some. Here the sample spans 58,000 or so clones, roughly 90% being singletons. This record comes from a study of T cells in localized non-small cell lung cancer. The study's findings and limits: Uninvolved adjacent lung had the highest recorded T cell clonality, with tumor below it. Tumor samples were not multi-region, leaving intratumor heterogeneity unexcluded. Among the top 100 tumor clones, a median roughly 57 appeared in adjacent lung. Greater T cell density in blood accompanied longer overall survival.

Germline V gene data show CDR1 as SNHLY and CDR2 as FYNNEI. CDR3 length: 15 amino acids. The ends were cut back, 7 bases at V and 5 bases at J, with 20 bases in the middle. The sequence was collected from a woman aged 35-75 years with stage I lung adenocarcinoma. The chain employs TRBV2 and TRBJ1-1, with D unresolved. The starting material was peripheral blood, obtained before any cancer treatment. CDR3 in DNA: TGTGCCAGCACCCTAACCTTATTGTCCGGAACTGAAGCTTTCTTT. Translating it yields CASTLTLLSGTEAFF.